The rows below give T cell receptor beta chains drawn from one sample of a study of shared T cell receptors in the human thymus. Libraries were prepared by immunoSEQ multiplex PCR; TCRdb keeps only in-frame clonotypes and omits some of them. Of almost 550,000 clones listed, approximately 80% are singletons. The same data also contributed to another study, on human thymus T cells.

Sequencing was performed on thymocytes. These receptors were collected from a boy less than two years old with a congenital heart defect. Each CDR3 is given with its conserved first and last residue. A D gene is named only where the DNA matches it firmly. Not every row has a clone size; where given, it reads once, few, many or a size class.

>once|TRBV15|.|TRBJ1-5
TGTGCCACCAGCAGAGATCAAGTAGATAGCAATCAGCCCCAGCATTTT
CATSRDQVDSNQPQHF
>.|TRBV11-2|TRBD2|TRBJ2-7
TGTGCCAGCAGCTTAAGCGGGGCCCCCTACGAGCAGTACTTC
CASSLSGAPYEQYF
>.|TRBV14|TRBD2|TRBJ2-7
TGTGCCAGCAGTCCCCGTCCTCGCGGGAGTGTCTCCTACGAGCAGTACTTC
CASSPRPRGSVSYEQYF
>.|TRBV19|.|TRBJ2-5
TGTGCCAGTAGTTTTCTACAGGGAGGGAAGGAGACCCAGTACTTC
CASSFLQGGKETQYF
>few|TRBV19|.|TRBJ1-5
TGTGCCAGTAGCCCTCTAAAGGCCGACTATAGCAATCAGCCCCAGCATTTT
CASSPLKADYSNQPQHF
>.|TRBV27|.|TRBJ2-7
TGTGCCAGCAGTTCCCGGGGAACCCGAGAGCAGTACTTC
CASSSRGTREQYF
>.|TRBV5-1|TRBD1|TRBJ2-5
TGCGCCAGCAGCCACAGGGGAGAGACCCAGTACTTC
CASSHRGETQYF
>few|TRBV11-3|TRBD2|TRBJ2-3
TGTGCCAGCAGCAAACGGATTAGCGGGAGGGCCCTTGGAGATACGCAGTATTTT
CASSKRISGRALGDTQYF
>.|TRBV27|TRBD1|TRBJ2-7
TGTGCCAGCAGTTCCCTAGGCCCCCCCCGACAGGGGCCCCCTCCCTACGAGCAGTACTTC
CASSSLGPPRQGPPPYEQYF
>few|TRBV29-1|TRBD2|TRBJ2-1
TGCAGCGTCGAAACTAGCGGGAGGTTGAATGAGCAGTTCTTC
CSVETSGRLNEQFF
>.|TRBV27|.|TRBJ1-5
TGTGCCAGCAGTTTTCGAGGGGGGGACGGCCGCAATCAGCCCCAGCATTTT
CASSFRGGDGRNQPQHF
>.|TRBV4-2|TRBD1|TRBJ1-2
TGTGCCAGCAGCCTGGGACAGGGCGTCTACACCTTC
CASSLGQGVYTF
>once|TRBV9|.|TRBJ2-7
TGTGCCAGCAGCGCCCGGGACACCCCTGGGTCCCTCTCCTACGAGCAGTACTTC
CASSARDTPGSLSYEQYF
>.|TRBV27|.|TRBJ2-7
TGTGCCAGCAATCCGACAGTGCCCTCCGCCCCCTACGAGCAGTACTTC
CASNPTVPSAPYEQYF
>.|TRBV4-3|.|TRBJ2-7
TGCGCCAGCAGCACCCGCCTGGAGGAGGGAGGCCAAGCGAGGGAGCAGTACTTC
CASSTRLEEGGQAREQYF
>.|TRBV10-3|TRBD2|TRBJ2-5
TGTGCCATCAGTGAGTCGAGCCCGCTAGGGTCGCGGGAGATAGAGACCCAGTACTTC
CAISESSPLGSREIETQYF
>.|TRBV7-2|TRBD2|TRBJ2-7
TGTGCCAGCAGCTTAGCTGGGGGTACCCCCGTAGCGGGGAAGGCTTTTGAAGAGCAGTACTTC
CASSLAGGTPVAGKAFEEQYF
>few|TRBV5-6|.|TRBJ1-3
TGTGCCAGCACCGCGCGGGGGACTTCTGGAAACACCATATATTTT
CASTARGTSGNTIYF
>.|TRBV29-1|.|TRBJ2-7
TGCAGCGTTGCTTCCCCCCACGAGCAGTACTTC
CSVASPHEQYF
>.|TRBV27|.|TRBJ2-1
TGTGCCAGCACCGAGGCCTCCCTCAAAGAGCAGTTCTTC
CASTEASLKEQFF
>.|TRBV7-9|.|TRBJ2-5
TGTGCCAGCAGCCCCCAGGGTAACCAAGAGACCCAGTACTTC
CASSPQGNQETQYF
>.|TRBV6-4|.|TRBJ2-3
TGTGCCAGCAGTCAGGACTACCCCTCGACAGATACGCAGTATTTT
CASSQDYPSTDTQYF
>.|TRBV11-1|.|TRBJ2-7
TGTGCCAGCAGCTTAGCTACTCCCGTGCTACTCTCCTACGAGCAGTACTTC
CASSLATPVLLSYEQYF
>.|TRBV13|.|TRBJ2-1
TGTGCCAGCAGCTTAGCGTCTAGGGGCAATGAGCAGTTCTTC
CASSLASRGNEQFF
>.|TRBV5-5|TRBD1|TRBJ2-5
TGTGCCAGCAGCCTCGACAGGGACCAAGAGACCCAGTACTTC
CASSLDRDQETQYF
>once|TRBV19|.|TRBJ1-2
TGTGCCAGTAGCATACGCCAACCCGTGGAGTATGGCTACACCTTC
CASSIRQPVEYGYTF
>.|TRBV30|.|TRBJ1-5
TGTGCTTGGGGCAGGGCTCGCAATCAGCCCCAGCATTTT
CAWGRARNQPQHF
>.|TRBV21-1|.|TRBJ2-7
TGTGCCAGCAGGGTTTTGGGACTAGCGGAAAGCTCCTACGAGCAGTACTTC
CASRVLGLAESSYEQYF
>.|TRBV11-3|.|TRBJ1-1
TGTGCCAGCAGCTTATTGCGCCAAGGGGCTGAAGCTTTCTTT
CASSLLRQGAEAFF
>.|TRBV7-6|TRBD2|TRBJ2-5
TGTGCCAGCAGCTTACCCCAGACTAGCGGGCTACAAGAGACCCAGTACTTC
CASSLPQTSGLQETQYF
>.|TRBV4-2|.|TRBJ2-3
TGTGCCAGCAGCCAAGAACTTGATTCAGATACGCAGTATTTT
CASSQELDSDTQYF
>.|TRBV29-1|TRBD1|TRBJ2-7
TGCAGCGTGAGCCGGGACAGGACGCGGTACGAGCAGTACTTC
CSVSRDRTRYEQYF
>.|TRBV7-2|.|TRBJ2-7
TGTGCCAGCAGTTTGGGGCCAGGGCACTACGAGCAGTACTTC
CASSLGPGHYEQYF
>.|TRBV1|.|TRBJ1-5
TGCACCAGCCTTAGGGACAGGGGGGTTCAGCCCCAGCATTTT
CTSLRDRGVQPQHF
>.|TRBV19|.|TRBJ2-3
TGTGCCAGTAGTGCCCTACTAGGGAATACGCAGTATTTT
CASSALLGNTQYF
>.|TRBV7-9|TRBD1|TRBJ1-5
TGTGCCAGCAGCTTAGGGGGACAGTATCAGCCCCAGCATTTT
CASSLGGQYQPQHF
>.|TRBV7-6|TRBD1|TRBJ2-7
TGTGCCAGCAGCTTAAGGACAGGGTCGTTTCTATACGAGCAGTACTTC
CASSLRTGSFLYEQYF
>.|TRBV5-1|TRBD1|TRBJ2-7
TGCGCCAGCAGCCCCGAGAGCGAGGGGGCAGACGAGCAGTACTTC
CASSPESEGADEQYF
>.|TRBV28|TRBD2|TRBJ2-1
TGTGCCAGCACTCGACTCGTTCTAGCGGGAGGGCCCTCCTACAATGAGCAGTTCTTC
CASTRLVLAGGPSYNEQFF
>.|TRBV4-2|TRBD1|TRBJ1-2
TGTGCCAGCAGCCCCCCAACCGGACAGGGGGCAAGTAACTATGGCTACACCTTC
CASSPPTGQGASNYGYTF
>.|TRBV2|.|TRBJ2-7
TGTGCCAGCAGACCTCCAGGGATCCACGAGCAGTACTTC
CASRPPGIHEQYF
>once|TRBV15|TRBD2|TRBJ2-3
TGTGCCACCAGCAGGGGACTAGTGAAAGCAGATACGCAGTATTTT
CATSRGLVKADTQYF
>few|TRBV4-3|.|TRBJ1-2
TGCGCCAGCAGCCAAGATAGGGAGGTAACCTTC
CASSQDREVTF
>.|TRBV7-8|.|TRBJ2-2
TGTGCCAGCAGCTTAGCTCAGGGGACCGGGGAGCTGTTTTTT
CASSLAQGTGELFF
>once|TRBV13|.|TRBJ2-7
TGTGCCAGCAGCTTTTCCGGGGTGGGCGAGCAGTACTTC
CASSFSGVGEQYF
>.|TRBV6-1|TRBD2|TRBJ2-3
TGTGCCAGCAGTGAAGCGAGCGGGATTGGAACAGATACGCAGTATTTT
CASSEASGIGTDTQYF
>.|TRBV30|.|TRBJ2-7
TGTGCCTGGAGTTCTTGGAGGACGGACTACTACGAGCAGTACTTC
CAWSSWRTDYYEQYF
>.|TRBV27|TRBD1|TRBJ2-7
TGTGCCAGCAGTTTAAGGCAGGGGGCAGGGGTCTACGAGCAGTACTTC
CASSLRQGAGVYEQYF
>.|TRBV11-2|TRBD2|TRBJ2-3
TGTGCCAGCGGCACGAGGCGGGGGGGAGATACGCAGTATTTT
CASGTRRGGDTQYF
>.|TRBV28|TRBD2|TRBJ2-7
TGTGCCAGCAGTTTGGCTAGCGGGAGAGGGGCCTACGAGCAGTACTTC
CASSLASGRGAYEQYF
>.|TRBV29-1|TRBD1|TRBJ2-7
TGCAGCGCCCTACAGGGGTTGGGGTCCTACGAGCAGTACTTC
CSALQGLGSYEQYF
>.|TRBV5-1|.|TRBJ1-2
TGCGCCAGCAGCTTGGCCGGGGTAGAGGGCTACACCTTC
CASSLAGVEGYTF
>.|TRBV20-1|.|TRBJ2-1
TGCAGTGCTACCTTTTACAATGAGCAGTTCTTC
CSATFYNEQFF